The 14 T cell receptor beta chains below come from one sample, sequenced in a study of T cells in Graves' hyperthyroidism and ophthalmopathy. TCR beta CDR3 sequences were amplified from RNA transcripts. RT-PCR in the first round (using the HTBI primer set) targeted the TCR CDR3. One entry per CDR3 protein, called by TCRdb with MiXCR from the multiplex PCR reads. The sample lists hundreds of thousands of distinct CDR3 sequences, 16% occurring once. Sequences were obtained from blood. Receptors were obtained from a woman between 18 and 30 years old with Graves' ophthalmopathy.

Note on this clonotype: A much bigger clone sits one base away, suggesting this may be a read error. The V call is TRBV7-9, the J call TRBJ2-5, with TRBD1 matching over 7 bases. The germline gives CDR1 SEHNR, CDR2 FQNEAQ (reference sequence). The CDR3 has 14 residues. The CDR3 nucleotides are TGTGCCAGCAGCCTACAGGGGCGACAAGAGACCCTGTACTTC. Amino acids: CASSLQGRQETLYF.

This chain connects TRBV28 to TRBJ1-5; weak D call: TRBD1 (6 bases). V was shortened by 3 bases and J by 4 bases, with 10 bases between the two germline ends. The CDR3 contains 14 residues. Germline CDR1 reads MDHEN; CDR2 reads SYDVKM. CDR3 DNA sequence: TGTGCCAGCAGTTTTGGGGGGCTAAATCAGCCCCAGCATTTT. It translates to CASSFGGLNQPQHF.

This clonotype was counted at least ten times. V gene TRBV18 combines with J gene TRBJ2-5; TRBD1 matches 9 bases. The germline V gene has CDR1 KGHSH and CDR2 LQKENI. The CDR3 runs 15 residues. J lost 4 bases, V lost 2 bases, and 5 bases had no gene match. CDR3 amino acids: CASSPGQGSRETQYF. CDR3 coding DNA: TGTGCCAGCTCACCAGGACAGGGGAGCAGAGAGACCCAGTACTTC.

The chain uses TRBV4-2 and TRBJ1-4; 8 positions agree with TRBD1. There are 16 residues in the CDR3. Per germline, CDR1 LGHNA and CDR2 YNFKEQ. Trimming at V came to 3 bases and at J to 0 bases, leaving 3 bases not matched to a gene. CDR3 region: CASSQGQATTNEKLFF. The DNA of the CDR3 is TGTGCCAGCAGCCAGGGACAGGCAACAACTAATGAAAAACTGTTTTTT.

This clonotype was recorded at least ten times. The chain recombines TRBV12-3 or TRBV12-4 with TRBJ1-4; D call uncertain. The CDR3 has 14 amino acids. V was cut by 6 bases and J by 8 bases, with 16 bases left in between. The CDR3 DNA reads TGTGCCAGCAGACCTCGGACCGAGGGAGAAAAACTGTTTTTT. Amino acid sequence: CASRPRTEGEKLFF.

With regard to this clonotype: One base away lies a much larger clone, so this may be a sequencing read error. The chain has TRBV5-1 and TRBJ2-3, with D unclear. Trimming removed 0 bases from V and 2 bases from J, with 10 bases in between. CDR1 is SGHRS, CDR2 YFSETQ, per germline. This CDR3 spans 15 amino acids. The CDR3 DNA reads TGCGCCAGCAGCTTGGCGGCAGGATTCACAGATACGCAGTATTTT. It codes for CASSLAAGFTDTQYF.

This clonotype has only a few counts. The chain links TRBV10-2 to TRBJ2-5; TRBD2 aligns across 11 bases. With V trimmed by 6 bases and J by 2 bases, 2 bases remained unmatched. Looked up from germline, CDR1 is WSHSY and CDR2 is SAAADI. The CDR3 length is 14 residues. The CDR3: CASRIAGGQETQYF. Here the CDR3 DNA reads TGCGCCAGCAGGATAGCGGGAGGGCAAGAGACCCAGTACTTC.

This clonotype was recorded many times. The chain carries TRBV6-1 and TRBJ1-1, with 12 bases matching TRBD1. The V gene end was trimmed by 6 bases and the J gene end by 4 bases; junction bases not matched to a gene: 6. CDR1 is MNHNS, CDR2 SASEGT, per germline. CDR3 length: 15 amino acids. The CDR3 DNA reads as TGTGCCAGCAGGCTGGGACAGGGGGCGTTCACTGAAGCTTTCTTT. Protein product: CASRLGQGAFTEAFF.

This chain uses TRBV7-2 with TRBJ2-1; 8 bases fit TRBD2. The CDR3 has 18 amino acids. The germline V gene encodes CDR1 SGHTA and CDR2 FQGNSA. The junction had 7 bases not matched to a gene; V was cut back by 0 bases and J by 0 bases. Here the CDR3 reads CASSLATGGLSSYNEQFF. The CDR3 coding sequence is TGTGCCAGCAGCTTAGCGACGGGAGGGCTAAGCTCCTACAATGAGCAGTTCTTC. The full variable domain, its missing parts supplied by reference TRBV7-2 and TRBJ2-1, is GAGVSQSPSNKVTEKGKDVELRCDPISGHTALYWYRQSLGQGLEFLIYFQGNSAPDKSGLPSDRFSAERTGGSVSTLTIQRTQQEDSAVYLCASSLATGGLSSYNEQFFGPGTRLTVL.

The table lists this clonotype with many counts. The chain is built from TRBV18 and TRBJ1-1; D remains ambiguous. The germline gives CDR1 KGHSH, CDR2 LQKENI. Trimming took off 1 base at V and 2 bases at J, with 8 bases between the two ends. This CDR3 spans 14 amino acids. This CDR3 is CASSPRAINTEAFF. CDR3 DNA: TGTGCCAGCTCACCACGGGCGATTAACACTGAAGCTTTCTTT.

The sample holds many counts of this clonotype. The chain has TRBV20-1 and TRBJ2-1; TRBD2 is a possible D gene (6 bases). CDR3 length: 15 residues. The germline V gene encodes CDR1 DFQATT and CDR2 SNEGSKA (reference sequence). V lost 6 bases to trimming and J lost 4 bases, with 19 bases between them. The CDR3 bases are TGCAGTGCCCATGGAAAGAAGCGGGTATACAATGAGCAGTTCTTC. The encoded protein is CSAHGKKRVYNEQFF.

This clonotype has just a few counts. The chain is built from TRBV6-2 or TRBV6-3 and TRBJ2-6; D may be TRBD1 (6 bases). The CDR3 totals 20 residues. Deletions cut 7 bases from V and 0 bases from J, with 25 bases between. Germline V lookup: CDR1 MNHEY, CDR2 SVGEGT. CDR3 protein: CASNPIRTTGASSGANVLTF. In DNA form, the CDR3 reads TGTGCCAGCAATCCCATTCGTACGACAGGAGCCTCCTCTGGGGCCAACGTCCTGACTTTC.

Only a few counts were recorded for this clonotype. This rearrangement joins TRBV6-1 to TRBJ1-3, with D maybe TRBD1 (5 bases). V dropped 3 bases and J dropped 0 bases, with 9 bases sitting between them. Germline V CDR1 and CDR2: MNHNS, SASEGT. CDR3 length: 15 amino acids. The CDR3 sequence: CASSETEASGNTIYF. The CDR3 DNA reads as TGTGCCAGCAGTGAGACAGAAGCCTCTGGAAACACCATATATTTT.

In DNA form, the CDR3 reads TGCAGCGTTGCGTTAAGGACACCCTATGGCTACACCTTC. Translating it yields CSVALRTPYGYTF. The gene calls are TRBV29-1 and TRBJ1-2; D is perhaps TRBD1 (5 bases). Germline V gives CDR1 SQVTM, CDR2 ANQGSEA. Trimming removed 4 bases from V and 4 bases from J, with 13 bases in between. This CDR3 contains 13 residues.